One sample yielded the 8 T cell receptor beta chains listed below, sequenced in a study of blood T cells in healthy people across ages. With a J-beta primer mix and a sample-barcoded 5' primer, a second PCR ran about 7 to 11 cycles. Using its own MiXCR run on the 5' RACE reads, TCRdb lists one record per CDR3 protein. The sample yields roughly 2 million distinct CDR3 sequences, around half seen once. Sequenced sample: blood. The receptors here all came from a woman aged 40 to 49 in good health.

This clonotype turned up a few times. One end of the junction is discordant with germline, which a read error may explain. The V gene is TRBV7-7, the J gene TRBJ2-1, with 8 bases lining up with TRBD2. The germline CDR1 and CDR2 sequences are SSHAT and FNYEAQ (reference sequence). This CDR3 is built from 18 residues. The CDR3 region has the DNA TGTGCTAGCAGCTTATCATCTTCGGGGGGGGCGAAGACCAATGAGCAGTTCTTC. Amino acid sequence: CASSLSSSGGAKTNEQFF.

There are a few counts of this clonotype. This chain connects TRBV20-1 to TRBJ2-1; 7 nucleotides agree with TRBD2. This CDR3 is 15 amino acids long. J was trimmed by 5 bases and V by 2 bases; bases with no gene match: 9. From germline, CDR1 is DFQATT and CDR2 SNEGSKA (reference sequence). This CDR3 is CSARTRRGGNNEQFF. CDR3 nucleotides: TGCAGTGCTAGAACCCGGAGGGGAGGGAACAATGAGCAGTTCTTC.

The CDR3 coding sequence is TGTGCCAGCACTATACAGAGACAAGAGACCCAGTACTTC. Encoded protein: CASTIQRQETQYF. The gene calls are TRBV6-6 and TRBJ2-5; no clear D gene. This CDR3 contains 13 residues. Germline V gene lookup returns CDR1 MNHNY and CDR2 SVGAGI (reference sequence). The germline V and J ends were trimmed by 7 bases and 2 bases, with 11 bases remaining between them.

In this sample, this clonotype turned up a few times. The junction departs from germline at one end; a sequencing error may be responsible. This rearrangement joins TRBV5-1 to TRBJ1-4; TRBD1 might be the D (5 bases). CDR3 length: 14 amino acids. Germline CDR1 is SGHRS and CDR2 is YFSETQ. CDR3 residues: CASSSGPSNEKLFF. The CDR3 coding sequence is TGCGCCAGCAGCTCGGGGCCCTCTAATGAAAAGCTGTTTTTT.

This clonotype turned up a few times. V and J are TRBV20-1 and TRBJ2-3, with 7 bases matching TRBD1. The CDR3 contains 14 residues. The J segment lost 2 bases and the V segment lost 2 bases, leaving 4 bases of the junction unmatched. Germline V gene data show CDR1 as DFQATT and CDR2 as SNEGSKA (reference sequence). CDR3 region: CSARRDRTTDTQYF. As DNA, the CDR3 is TGCAGTGCTAGAAGGGACAGAACCACAGATACGCAGTATTTT.

The rearrangement uses TRBV11-3 and TRBJ2-3; D remains ambiguous. Trimming left V 2 bases short and J 3 bases short, with 15 bases between. CDR1 is SGHNT and CDR2 is YENEEA in the germline V gene. This CDR3 spans 16 amino acids. The CDR3 DNA sequence: TGTGCCAGCAGCTTAACGGTCCCTATGGGGACAGATACGCAGTATTTT. Protein: CASSLTVPMGTDTQYF. Combining the CDR3 with reference TRBV11-3 and TRBJ2-3 gives the whole variable domain EAGVVQSPRYKIIEKKQPVAFWCNPISGHNTLYWYLQNLGQGPELLIRYENEEAVDDSQLPKDRFSAERLKGVDSTLKIQPAELGDSAVYLCASSLTVPMGTDTQYFGPGTRLTVL.

CDR3 in amino acids: CASSYRDGDIQYF. The CDR3 nucleotides are TGTGCCAGCAGCTACAGGGACGGAGACATTCAGTACTTC. V is TRBV7-2 and J is TRBJ2-4, with TRBD1 as a possible D gene (6 bases). The V end was cut by 4 bases, the J end by 8 bases, with 12 bases between. Germline loops: CDR1 SGHTA, CDR2 FQGNSA. The CDR3 extends over 13 amino acids. The whole variable domain, remainder taken from reference TRBV7-2 and TRBJ2-4, is GAGVSQSPSNKVTEKGKDVELRCDPISGHTALYWYRQSLGQGLEFLIYFQGNSAPDKSGLPSDRFSAERTGGSVSTLTIQRTQQEDSAVYLCASSYRDGDIQYFGAGTRLSVL.

The J gene is TRBJ2-1, the V gene TRBV24-1; 13 bases match TRBD2. The germline CDR1 and CDR2 sequences are KGHDR and SFDVKD. V lost 3 bases to trimming and J lost 2 bases; unmatched junction nucleotides: 0. This CDR3 comprises 16 residues. The CDR3 loop is CATSDTSGGAYNEQFF. In DNA form, the CDR3 reads TGTGCCACCAGTGATACTAGCGGGGGGGCCTACAATGAGCAGTTCTTC.